A selection of T cell receptor beta chains follows, all from one sample in a study of regulatory T cells in long-lasting Graves disease. TCRdb analysed the multiplex PCR reads with MiXCR anew, one entry per CDR3 protein. The data hold about 400,000 distinct CDR3 sequences, with around 20% observed a single time. Sequencing used peripheral blood mononuclear cells (PBMCs), obtained when the disease was refractory, from a patient treated with antithyroid drugs. The receptors originated from a female donor with Graves disease. Both conserved end residues are part of each CDR3. D genes are given only for firm matches. Clone size is not always given. Where it is, it says once, few, many or a class for expanded clones.

j_call v_call clone_size d_call cdr3_aa cdr3_nt
TRBJ2-3 TRBV20-1 . . CSARGWDTDTQYF TGCAGTGCTAGGGGGTGGGACACAGATACGCAGTATTTT
TRBJ2-5 TRBV6-2/TRBV6-3 . . CASSYSGTVWETQYF TGTGCCAGCAGTTACTCGGGGACTGTTTGGGAGACCCAGTACTTC
TRBJ2-1 TRBV7-3 . . CASSTGANNEQFF TGTGCCAGCAGCACCGGGGCGAACAATGAGCAGTTCTTC
TRBJ1-6 TRBV28 many . CASSLRQGRNSPLHF TGTGCCAGCAGTTTAAGGCAGGGGAGGAATTCACCCCTCCACTTT
TRBJ1-1 TRBV29-1 . . CSVNKNTEAFF TGCAGCGTAAACAAGAACACTGAAGCTTTCTTT
TRBJ2-7 TRBV29-1 . . CSGSAGPYEQYF TGCAGCGGATCGGCTGGGCCCTACGAGCAGTACTTC
TRBJ1-2 TRBV10-3 . . CAMRDGSLNGYTF TGTGCCATGAGGGACGGTTCATTGAATGGCTACACCTTC
TRBJ1-1 TRBV20-1 once TRBD1 CSARQGANTEAFF TGCAGTGCGCGACAGGGGGCGAACACTGAAGCTTTCTTT
TRBJ1-2 TRBV19 many . CASSISTGGYTF TGTGCCAGTAGTATCTCGACGGGGGGCTACACCTTC
TRBJ2-5 TRBV20-1 many . CSASDGPQYF TGCAGTGCTAGCGACGGGCCCCAGTACTTC
TRBJ2-7 TRBV5-1 . . CASSSGVGFEQYF TGCGCCAGCAGCTCAGGGGTTGGTTTCGAGCAGTACTTC
TRBJ1-1 TRBV6-1 many . CASIGLVNTEAFF TGTGCCAGCATCGGACTCGTGAACACTGAAGCTTTCTTT
TRBJ1-5 TRBV3-1 many . CASSQDWRGNQPQHF TGTGCCAGCAGCCAAGATTGGAGGGGCAATCAGCCCCAGCATTTT
TRBJ2-7 TRBV20-1 many TRBD1 CSARTGVGLYEQYF TGCAGTGCCAGGACAGGGGTTGGTCTCTACGAGCAGTACTTC
TRBJ2-2 TRBV12-5 few . CASGLWRANTGELFF TGTGCTAGTGGTTTGTGGCGAGCGAACACCGGGGAGCTGTTTTTT
TRBJ1-4 TRBV6-9 . . CASSYSALNEKLFF TGTGCCAGCAGTTACTCTGCCCTTAATGAAAAACTGTTTTTT
TRBJ2-3 TRBV7-8 . TRBD2 CASSLALRAGNTDTQYF TGTGCCAGCAGCTTAGCACTGCGAGCGGGAAACACAGACACGCAGTATTTT
TRBJ2-7 TRBV19 few . CASSSAGRNYEQYF TGTGCCAGTAGTTCTGCGGGACGGAACTACGAGCAGTACTTC
TRBJ1-2 TRBV7-9 . TRBD1 CASSSTGGDYGYTF TGTGCCAGCAGCTCCACAGGGGGCGACTATGGCTACACCTTC
TRBJ1-4 TRBV11-2 few . CASSSLHDSPVKLFF TGTGCCAGCAGCTCTCTACATGACAGTCCGGTGAAACTGTTTTTT
TRBJ2-7 TRBV6-1 . TRBD2 CASSPGTSISEQYF TGTGCCAGCAGCCCCGGGACTAGCATTTCCGAGCAGTACTTC
TRBJ2-5 TRBV7-9 . . CASSLGYEQETQYF TGTGCCAGCAGCTTAGGGTACGAACAAGAGACCCAGTACTTC
TRBJ2-5 TRBV6-1 many TRBD1 CASSGDSQTQYF TGTGCCAGCAGTGGGGACAGTCAGACCCAGTACTTC
TRBJ1-2 TRBV7-2 many . CASSFGAGGYTF TGTGCCAGCAGCTTTGGGGCAGGGGGCTACACCTTC
TRBJ1-5 TRBV12-3/TRBV12-4 many TRBD1 CASSFGTGDQPQHF TGTGCCAGCAGTTTCGGGACAGGGGATCAGCCCCAGCATTTT
TRBJ2-2 TRBV7-9 . TRBD2 CASSKRATAGGTGELFF TGTGCCAGCAGCAAGCGGGCTACAGCGGGAGGAACCGGGGAGCTGTTTTTT
TRBJ2-7 TRBV6-5 many TRBD1 CASSYGTGGNEQYF TGTGCCAGCAGTTATGGGACAGGGGGGAACGAGCAGTACTTC
TRBJ1-4 TRBV2 many . CASSGDTSTNEKLFF TGTGCCAGCAGTGGGGACACTTCAACTAATGAAAAACTGTTTTTT
TRBJ2-5 TRBV29-1 . TRBD1 CRFRRQGRQETQYF TGCAGGTTTCGTAGACAGGGACGCCAAGAGACCCAGTACTTC
TRBJ2-7 TRBV15 . . CATSRDFGYEQYF TGTGCCACCAGCAGAGATTTCGGCTACGAGCAGTACTTC
TRBJ2-5 TRBV6-2/TRBV6-3 many . CASSYPTQAGKYVETQYF TGTGCCAGCAGTTACCCGACTCAGGCAGGGAAATATGTTGAGACCCAGTACTTC
TRBJ1-2 TRBV29-1 . . CSVGRDNYGYTF TGCAGCGTCGGCAGGGACAACTATGGCTACACCTTC
TRBJ2-2 TRBV5-5 few . CASSRLVSNTGELFF TGTGCCAGCAGCAGACTAGTATCGAACACCGGGGAGCTGTTTTTT
TRBJ1-1 TRBV20-1 . . CSARDSGTTEAFF TGCAGTGCTAGAGATTCCGGGACCACTGAAGCTTTCTTT
TRBJ2-2 TRBV30 . TRBD1 CAGDSTNTGELFF TGTGCCGGGGACAGTACGAACACCGGGGAGCTGTTTTTT
TRBJ1-5 TRBV11-2 many TRBD1 CASSSDRVGNQPQHF TGTGCCAGCAGCTCAGACAGGGTCGGGAATCAGCCCCAGCATTTT
TRBJ2-2 TRBV27 many TRBD2 CASRLAGSNTGELFF TGTGCCAGCAGACTAGCGGGATCGAACACCGGGGAGCTGTTTTTT
TRBJ2-5 TRBV11-2 . . CASSSYRGLQETQYF TGTGCCAGCAGCTCGTACAGGGGACTCCAAGAGACCCAGTACTTC
TRBJ2-7 TRBV7-9 . TRBD2 CASSRVLLAGVSYEQYF TGTGCCAGCAGCAGAGTGCTACTAGCGGGAGTATCGTACGAGCAGTACTTC
TRBJ2-2 TRBV7-9 . . CASSYLDSGELFF TGTGCCAGCAGCTATTTAGATAGCGGGGAGCTGTTTTTT
TRBJ1-1 TRBV5-1 . TRBD1 CASSWTGTEAGGTEAFF TGCGCCAGCAGCTGGACCGGGACAGAGGCCGGAGGGACTGAAGCTTTCTTT
TRBJ2-1 TRBV6-2/TRBV6-3 . TRBD2 CASRTSGDNEQFF TGTGCCAGCAGGACTAGCGGAGACAATGAGCAGTTCTTC
TRBJ1-4 TRBV28 many . CASRERFGTNEKLFF TGTGCCAGCAGGGAGAGATTCGGGACTAATGAAAAACTGTTTTTT
TRBJ2-2 TRBV11-2 many . CASSRGQVGGTGELFF TGTGCCAGCAGCAGAGGACAGGTGGGGGGTACCGGGGAGCTGTTTTTT
TRBJ2-1 TRBV3-1 . . CASSQDLSSNEQFF TGTGCCAGCAGCCAAGATTTGAGTTCGAATGAGCAGTTCTTC
TRBJ2-5 TRBV12-5 . . CATRQETQYF TGTGCTACTCGACAAGAGACCCAGTACTTC
TRBJ1-1 TRBV4-1 few . CASSQGGSKAFF TGCGCCAGCAGCCAAGGAGGCAGCAAAGCTTTCTTT
TRBJ1-1 TRBV3-1 few . CASSRGERATGTFF TGTGCCAGCAGCCGAGGGGAAAGGGCCACAGGGACTTTCTTT
TRBJ2-7 TRBV10-3 many . CAISPEGELRGQYF TGTGCCATCAGCCCCGAGGGTGAACTACGAGGGCAGTACTTC
TRBJ1-1 TRBV3-1 . TRBD1 CASRADRATEAFF TGTGCCAGCAGAGCCGACAGGGCCACTGAAGCTTTCTTT
TRBJ1-2 TRBV12-3/TRBV12-4 many . CASSLALGYGYTF TGTGCCAGCAGTTTAGCCCTCGGGTATGGCTACACCTTC
TRBJ1-4 TRBV13 . . CASSHRVLREELFF TGTGCCAGCAGCCACCGGGTTCTCCGTGAGGAACTGTTTTTT
TRBJ2-5 TRBV7-8 . TRBD2 CASSLNGRVQETQYF TGTGCCAGCAGCTTGAACGGGAGGGTCCAAGAGACCCAGTACTTC